The 5 T cell receptor beta chains in this list originate from one sample, sequenced in a study of T cell repertoires in cytomegalovirus infection. Via MiXCR, TCRdb re-called the reads, giving one row per CDR3 protein. The repertoire holds roughly 150,000 distinct CDR3 sequences, with about a quarter as singletons. Sequencing was carried out using PBMCs. The receptors shown here come from a human donor in good health (CMV status not recorded). Some clones in this sample may be carry-over from other donors' samples.

This chain links TRBV7-6 with TRBJ2-5; D gene ambiguous. The CDR3 is 14 residues long. Trimming removed 3 bases at V and 3 bases at J, with 11 bases between. Per germline, CDR1 SGHVS and CDR2 FNYEAQ. The CDR3 reads CASSFFQDEETQYF. The CDR3, as DNA: TGTGCCAGCAGCTTTTTCCAGGATGAAGAGACCCAGTACTTC.

This clonotype has a count of ten or more. The rearrangement links TRBV6-5 to TRBJ1-1; D is undetermined. Germline assignment: CDR1 MNHEY and CDR2 SVGAGI. The CDR3 has 13 amino acids. Trimming took 8 bases from V and 5 from J, leaving 15 bases between them. CDR3 sequence reads: CASFQVKGTEAFF. As DNA, the CDR3 is TGTGCCAGCTTCCAAGTCAAGGGAACTGAAGCTTTCTTT.

This clonotype was detected many times. The chain uses TRBV12-3 or TRBV12-4 and TRBJ1-5; 7 positions agree with TRBD1. With V trimmed by 4 bases and J by 10 bases, 10 bases remained unmatched. The CDR3 loop spans 14 amino acids. The CDR3 DNA is TGTGCCAGCAGTTGGGGACAGCAATCAGATCCCCAGCATTTT. It codes for CASSWGQQSDPQHF.

Only a few counts were recorded for this clonotype. This chain connects TRBV11-2 to TRBJ2-7; TRBD1 is a possible D gene (6 bases). V was trimmed by 3 bases and J by 4 bases, leaving 13 bases between them. The CDR3 has 14 amino acids. Germline V CDR1 and CDR2: SGHAT, FQNNGV. The CDR3 DNA is TGTGCCAGCAGCTTCGATAGCAGGGGTTACGAGCAGTACTTC. It yields the protein CASSFDSRGYEQYF.

This clonotype was found many times. J is TRBJ2-7 and V is TRBV10-3, with TRBD2 matching 7 bases. In germline, CDR1 is ENHRY, CDR2 SYGVKD. After removal of 6 bases from V and 3 bases from J, the junction contained 5 bases not matched to a gene. This CDR3 has 13 residues. The CDR3 sequence: CAISEPSGYEQYF. DNA of the CDR3: TGTGCCATCAGCGAACCTAGCGGCTACGAGCAGTACTTC.